Below are 27 T cell receptor beta chains sequenced from a single sample in a study of blood T cell repertoires in COVID-19. Libraries were prepared by immunoSEQ multiplex PCR; TCRdb keeps only in-frame clonotypes and omits some of them. The profile shows about 380,000 clones, approximately 77% of them singletons. Material for sequencing was peripheral blood. The receptor source for this set is a human donor with acute or convalescent COVID-19. The donor label of this sample is uncertain.

The chain carries TRBV30 and TRBJ1-5; maybe TRBD1 (5 bases). Looked up from germline, CDR1 is GTSNPN and CDR2 is SVGIG (reference sequence). The V and J ends lost 0 bases and 4 bases respectively, with 13 bases between them. The CDR3 loop spans 15 amino acids. The chain's CDR3 is CAWSVNRGGNQPQHF. In DNA, the CDR3 is TGTGCCTGGAGTGTAAACCGGGGGGGGAATCAGCCCCAGCATTTT.

A single count supports this clone. This sequence joins TRBV5-1 and TRBJ1-2, with 8 bases aligning to TRBD1. CDR3 length: 16 residues. CDR1 and CDR2 from the germline V gene are SGHRS and YFSETQ. Trimming took 8 bases from V and 4 from J; bases not matched to a gene: 16. CDR3 in DNA: TGCGCCAGTCGTACGGGTCCAGGGGGCGGTACCTATGGCTACACCTTC. The encoded protein is CASRTGPGGGTYGYTF.

The V call is TRBV3-1 (or the pseudogene TRBV3-2), the J call TRBJ1-1; 7 nucleotides align to TRBD1. Germline CDR1 reads LGHDT; CDR2 reads YNNKEL (reference sequence). CDR3 length: 15 amino acids. J gave up 0 bases and V 2 bases, and 3 bases lay outside the gene matches. CDR3 coding DNA: TGTGCCAGCAGCCAACCGACAGGGTTGAACACTGAAGCTTTCTTT. It translates to CASSQPTGLNTEAFF.

V is TRBV19 and J is TRBJ2-2; D is possibly TRBD2 (6 bases). With 7 bases removed from V and 5 bases from J, the gap between germline ends came to 14 bases. The V gene's germline CDR1 is LNHDA and CDR2 SQIVND (reference sequence). The CDR3 runs to 14 residues. The CDR3 is CASKRRVLTGELFF. The CDR3 nucleotides are TGTGCCAGTAAAAGGAGGGTACTGACCGGGGAGCTGTTTTTT.

This rearrangement joins TRBV30 to TRBJ1-1; D might be TRBD1 (6 bases). Trimming cost V 5 bases and J 4 bases, with 14 bases left between them. The CDR3 has 13 amino acids. CDR1 and CDR2 (germline): GTSNPN, SVGIG (reference sequence). The CDR3 sequence is CAWSGVYGTEAFF. The DNA of the CDR3 is TGTGCCTGGTCAGGGGTTTATGGCACTGAAGCTTTCTTT.

V usage is TRBV30 and J usage is TRBJ1-4; 9 bases map to TRBD1. The V gene end was trimmed by 1 base and the J gene end by 4 bases; junction bases not matched to a gene: 4. Germline V gene lookup returns CDR1 GTSNPN and CDR2 SVGIG (reference sequence). The CDR3 is 15 amino acids. DNA of the CDR3: TGTGCCTGGAGTGAAAGACAGGGGGTTAATGAAAAACTGTTTTTT. Translation: CAWSERQGVNEKLFF.

The V and J genes are TRBV2 and TRBJ1-4; TRBD1 aligns across 8 bases. Germline trimming cut 3 bases from V and 7 bases from J; bases unmatched to any gene: 10. The CDR3 consists of 16 residues. The V gene's germline CDR1 is SNHLY and CDR2 FYNNEI. Here the CDR3 DNA reads TGTGCCAGCAGTGAGGATAACAGGGGGTGGGGTGAAAAACTGTTTTTT. This translates into CASSEDNRGWGEKLFF.

The chain couples TRBV4-2 to TRBJ1-5, with 8 bases fitting TRBD1. Germline lookup yields CDR1 LGHNA and CDR2 YNFKEQ. J was trimmed by 0 bases and V by 2 bases; bases with no gene match: 3. This CDR3 is 16 amino acids long. The CDR3 DNA follows: TGTGCCAGCAGCCAAAAGGACAGGGATAGCAATCAGCCCCAGCATTTT. This encodes CASSQKDRDSNQPQHF.

The chain recombines TRBV2 with TRBJ1-1; 8 nucleotides line up with TRBD1. Germline V gene sequence: CDR1 SNHLY, CDR2 FYNNEI. The CDR3 has 15 amino acids. V lost 6 bases, J lost 1 base, and 7 bases stayed unmatched. In nucleotides, the CDR3 is TGTGCCAGCAGGGTAGACAGGGGACCGAACACTGAAGCTTTCTTT. Its translation is CASRVDRGPNTEAFF.

V and J are TRBV18 and TRBJ2-7; a weak D match, TRBD1 (5 bases). V was clipped by 2 bases and J by 4 bases, with 12 bases between them. This CDR3 has 14 amino acids. Germline V gene data show CDR1 as KGHSH and CDR2 as LQKENI. The CDR3 here is CASSPAQTAYEQYF. Written as DNA, the CDR3 is TGTGCCAGCTCACCAGCGCAGACAGCATACGAGCAGTACTTC.

This clone came up a few times. V is TRBV28 and J is TRBJ2-7, with 9 positions matching TRBD1. This CDR3 comprises 15 residues. V lost 10 bases and J lost 3; bases outside the gene matches: 13. Germline CDR1 and CDR2: MDHEN and SYDVKM. The CDR3 DNA follows: TGTGCCACCTGGGGGACAGGGTCAACGGTCTACGAGCAGTACTTC. The encoded protein is CATWGTGSTVYEQYF.

The rearrangement links TRBV4-1 to TRBJ1-4, with 9 bases fitting TRBD1. The length of the CDR3 is 15 residues. The germline CDR1 and CDR2 sequences are MGHRA and YSYEKL. J gave up 5 bases and V 5 bases, and 6 bases lay outside the gene matches. CDR3 region: CASSSSGTGNEKLFF. The CDR3 region has the DNA TGCGCCAGCAGCTCCTCCGGGACAGGGAATGAAAAACTGTTTTTT.

This chain links TRBV28 with TRBJ1-5; D unclear. CDR1 MDHEN and CDR2 SYDVKM come from the germline V gene. The CDR3 loop spans 14 amino acids. Trimming removed 1 base from V and 2 bases from J, with 6 bases in between. The CDR3 nucleotides read TGTGCCAGCAGTTTATTCAGGCGCAATCAGCCCCAGCATTTT. Translation gives CASSLFRRNQPQHF.

This chain connects TRBV19 to TRBJ2-2; 8 bases line up with TRBD2. The germline V gene encodes CDR1 LNHDA and CDR2 SQIVND (reference sequence). V shed 0 bases, J shed 3 bases, and the junction held 3 bases outside the gene matches. The CDR3 is made up of 16 amino acids. CDR3 DNA: TGTGCCAGTAGTATAGATGGGACTAGTTACACCGGGGAGCTGTTTTTT. Protein sequence: CASSIDGTSYTGELFF.

This clone appeared once. This chain links TRBV6-5 with TRBJ1-2; 7 nucleotides align to TRBD1. V lost 5 bases, J lost 0 bases, and 6 bases stayed unmatched. Germline CDR1 is MNHEY and CDR2 is SVGAGI. The CDR3 sequence is 15 residues long. The CDR3: CASSRTGTANYGYTF. The CDR3 bases are TGTGCCAGCAGTAGAACAGGGACAGCTAACTATGGCTACACCTTC.

The chain joins TRBV6-6 to TRBJ1-2; D unclear. Trimming pared 8 bases from V and 8 bases from J, leaving 18 bases between. The germline V gene has CDR1 MNHNY and CDR2 SVGAGI (reference sequence). The CDR3 sequence is 13 residues long. The DNA of the CDR3 is TGTGCCAGCGGGAATAGCCGGGGAGGGGGCTACACCTTC. As protein: CASGNSRGGGYTF.

In this sample, this clone turned up a few times. The rearrangement links TRBV6-1 to TRBJ2-2; 9 bases map to TRBD1. V lost 2 bases and J lost 2; bases outside the gene matches: 3. This CDR3 has 16 amino acids. CDR1 is MNHNS, CDR2 SASEGT, per germline. CDR3 DNA: TGTGCCAGCAGTGAACGGACAGGGGTCAACACCGGGGAGCTGTTTTTT. Its protein product is CASSERTGVNTGELFF.

The chain uses TRBV6-5 and TRBJ1-3; maybe TRBD1 (6 bases). V lost 1 base and J 2 bases, leaving 12 bases between the germline ends. CDR3 length: 16 residues. The V gene's germline CDR1 is MNHEY and CDR2 SVGAGI. DNA of the CDR3: TGTGCCAGCAGTTACTGGCGGGGGGCGACTGGAAACACCATATATTTT. This gives the protein CASSYWRGATGNTIYF.

This rearrangement joins TRBV4-1 to TRBJ1-3; D possibly corresponds to TRBD1 (6 bases). Trimming cost V 0 bases and J 3 bases, with 15 bases left between them. The CDR3 length is 17 residues. Germline CDR1 reads MGHRA; CDR2 reads YSYEKL. The CDR3 DNA follows: TGCGCCAGCAGCCAAGACCGGGCGGACAGTATTGGAAACACCATATATTTT. This sequence encodes CASSQDRADSIGNTIYF.

This clone has more than one count but fewer than ten. This rearrangement joins TRBV5-4 to TRBJ1-6; TRBD1 is a possible D gene (6 bases). CDR1 SGHNT and CDR2 YYREEE come from the germline V gene (reference sequence). The CDR3 extends over 16 amino acids. V was cut by 3 bases and J by 7 bases, with 17 bases left in between. CDR3 loop: CASSSNGQTLNSPLHF. CDR3 nucleotide sequence: TGTGCCAGCAGCTCCAACGGACAGACATTAAATTCACCCCTCCACTTT.

The CDR3 DNA is TGCAGTGCTAGTGTTGGCGGGGTAGGGGAGACCCAGTACTTC. Translation: CSASVGGVGETQYF. V usage is TRBV20-1 and J usage is TRBJ2-5, with D perhaps TRBD2 (6 bases). Germline V CDR1 and CDR2: DFQATT, SNEGSKA (reference sequence). Trimming removed 3 bases from V and 5 bases from J, with 16 bases in between. The CDR3 sequence is 14 residues long.

V is TRBV11-3 and J is TRBJ2-5; D is uncertain. The germline V gene encodes CDR1 SGHNT and CDR2 YENEEA. This CDR3 comprises 12 residues. The V end lost 5 bases, the J end lost 3 bases, and 7 bases lay between the germline ends. DNA for the CDR3: TGTGCCAGCAGCCGGGTCAAAGAGACCCAGTACTTC. Encoded protein: CASSRVKETQYF.

V gene TRBV5-8 combines with J gene TRBJ1-1; 9 nucleotides align to TRBD1. The trim removed 2 bases at V and 5 bases at J, leaving 1 base unmatched. Germline V gene lookup returns CDR1 SGHTS and CDR2 YDEGEE. The CDR3 is 13 amino acids. The DNA of the CDR3 is TGTGCCAGCAGCTTACAGGGGGCAACTGAAGCTTTCTTT. This gives the protein CASSLQGATEAFF.

The chain joins TRBV6-5 to TRBJ2-1; tentatively, D is TRBD1 (6 bases). Germline assignment: CDR1 MNHEY and CDR2 SVGAGI. This CDR3 region has 12 residues. Here the CDR3 reads CAGGDAYDEQFF. CDR3 bases: TGTGCAGGGGGAGATGCTTACGATGAGCAGTTCTTC.

The chain recombines TRBV19 with TRBJ1-1; D remains unclear. This CDR3 is 17 amino acids long. Germline CDR1 is LNHDA and CDR2 is SQIVND (reference sequence). V was pared by 6 bases and J by 4 bases, with 24 bases between. The CDR3 nucleotides are TGTGCCAGTAGGGAGAACTCGAGGCGGACGGAGGGCACTGAAGCTTTCTTT. Residues: CASRENSRRTEGTEAFF.

The chain has TRBV11-2 and TRBJ1-3; TRBD1 matches at 10 bases. Trimming removed 5 bases from V and 3 bases from J; junction bases left unmatched: 13. This CDR3 is built from 18 residues. In germline, CDR1 is SGHAT, CDR2 FQNNGV. CDR3 loop: CASSHRRQGAGSGNTIYF. CDR3 nucleotide sequence: TGTGCCAGCAGCCACCGGCGACAGGGGGCAGGAAGTGGAAACACCATATATTTT.

The chain couples TRBV10-3 to TRBJ1-1; TRBD1 might be the D (5 bases). This CDR3 spans 16 amino acids. V lost 4 bases to trimming and J lost 2 bases, with 17 bases between them. From germline, CDR1 is ENHRY and CDR2 SYGVKD. The CDR3 spells CAISGSWGGSNTEAFF. Here the CDR3 DNA reads TGTGCCATCAGTGGATCATGGGGGGGGTCAAACACTGAAGCTTTCTTT.